Listed below are T cell receptor beta chains from one sample, sequenced in a study of cytomegalovirus exposure and HLA in healthy donors. Some clones are missing from TCRdb's copy, which holds only in-frame ones; the method was immunoSEQ multiplex PCR. Seen here are about 190,000 clones, approximately 81% observed once, and the top ten hold around 4%. Material: PBMCs. These TCRs come from a man aged 45-65 years in good health and CMV-seronegative. Each CDR3 is given with its conserved first and last residue. A D gene is named only where the DNA matches it firmly. Rows may omit the clone size; those that give it use once, few, many or a size class.

J	size	D	V	CDR3	DNA
TRBJ1-1	once	-	TRBV19	CASSRAGATEAFF	TGTGCCAGTAGTAGGGCAGGGGCCACTGAAGCTTTCTTT
TRBJ2-3	few	TRBD2	TRBV7-9	CASSRTSGATDTQYF	TGTGCCAGCAGCCGGACTAGCGGGGCGACAGATACGCAGTATTTT
TRBJ2-3	-	TRBD2	TRBV18	CASSQLAGTTDTQYF	TGTGCCAGCTCACAACTAGCGGGGACTACAGATACGCAGTATTTT
TRBJ1-3	-	-	TRBV6-6	CASSRTQIGNTIYF	TGTGCCAGCAGTCGGACACAGATTGGAAACACCATATATTTT
TRBJ2-5	once	TRBD2	TRBV5-4	CASSGGLAIETQYF	TGTGCCAGCAGCGGGGGACTAGCTATCGAGACCCAGTACTTC
TRBJ2-2	-	TRBD1	TRBV27	CASSLKGTGVTGELFF	TGTGCCAGCAGTTTAAAGGGGACAGGAGTTACCGGGGAGCTGTTTTTT
TRBJ2-5	-	TRBD2	TRBV7-2	CASSLVRLAGETQYF	TGTGCCAGCAGCTTAGTCCGACTAGCCGGAGAGACCCAGTACTTC
TRBJ1-3	-	-	TRBV7-8	CASSLDMNTIYF	TGTGCCAGCAGCTTAGATATGAACACCATATATTTT
TRBJ2-3	-	TRBD2	TRBV15	CATSRIAGFTDTQYF	TGTGCCACCAGCAGAATAGCGGGGTTCACAGATACGCAGTATTTT
TRBJ1-2	-	-	TRBV18	CASSPGGYGYTF	TGTGCCAGCTCACCGGGAGGCTATGGCTACACCTTC
TRBJ1-4	-	-	TRBV11-2	CASSPGSDINEKLFF	TGTGCCAGCAGCCCCGGGTCGGACATTAATGAAAAACTGTTTTTT
TRBJ2-1	-	TRBD2	TRBV9	CASSVESAGDYNEQFF	TGTGCCAGCAGCGTAGAGTCAGCGGGGGACTACAATGAGCAGTTCTTC
TRBJ2-2	-	-	TRBV4-1	CASSIDRNTGELFF	TGCGCCAGCAGCATAGACAGAAACACCGGGGAGCTGTTTTTT
TRBJ1-1	few	-	TRBV2	CASSVTGPGTEAFF	TGTGCCAGCAGTGTGACAGGCCCAGGCACTGAAGCTTTCTTT
TRBJ1-1	-	-	TRBV5-1	CASSFPRVPNTEAFF	TGCGCCAGCAGCTTCCCTAGAGTACCGAACACTGAAGCTTTCTTT
TRBJ2-7	-	TRBD1	TRBV11-3	CASSLGQGDEEQYF	TGTGCCAGCAGCCTCGGACAGGGGGATGAGGAGCAGTACTTC
TRBJ1-3	-	-	TRBV2	CASSELWGRMNSGNTIYF	TGTGCCAGCAGTGAATTATGGGGGCGGATGAACTCTGGAAACACCATATATTTT
TRBJ1-4	few	-	TRBV7-8	CASSLAETAEKLFF	TGTGCCAGCAGCTTAGCCGAGACAGCTGAAAAACTGTTTTTT
TRBJ1-5	-	-	TRBV11-3	CASSAPGFQPQHF	TGTGCCAGCAGCGCACCCGGGTTTCAGCCCCAGCATTTT
TRBJ1-1	-	-	TRBV19	CASSIRANTEAFF	TGTGCCAGTAGTATTCGCGCGAACACTGAAGCTTTCTTT
TRBJ2-5	-	TRBD2	TRBV29-1	CSARLAGGPGETQYF	TGCAGCGCCCGACTAGCGGGGGGGCCGGGGGAGACCCAGTACTTC
TRBJ2-3	once	TRBD2	TRBV4-3	CASSQDKLAGGRSTDTQYF	TGCGCCAGCAGCCAAGATAAACTAGCGGGGGGTCGTAGCACAGATACGCAGTATTTT
TRBJ2-3	-	-	TRBV19	CASTGSTDTQYF	TGTGCCAGTACTGGCAGCACAGATACGCAGTATTTT
TRBJ2-7	few	TRBD2	TRBV5-1	CASSLGGTSVFHEQYF	TGCGCCAGCAGCTTGGGGGGGACTAGCGTCTTCCACGAGCAGTACTTC
TRBJ1-1	-	-	TRBV6-5	CASSWGSLNTEAFF	TGTGCCAGCAGTTGGGGCAGCTTAAACACTGAAGCTTTCTTT
TRBJ2-7	few	TRBD1	TRBV4-1	CASSQGPGQGVFEQYF	TGCGCCAGCAGCCAAGGGCCGGGACAGGGGGTGTTCGAGCAGTACTTC
TRBJ1-4	-	-	TRBV4-3	CASSQTDLAREKLFF	TGCGCCAGCAGCCAAACGGACTTAGCACGTGAAAAACTGTTTTTT
TRBJ1-6	-	-	TRBV27	CASGYRSLYSPLHF	TGTGCCAGCGGATACAGGAGTCTCTATTCACCCCTCCACTTT
TRBJ2-5	-	-	TRBV10-3	CASHGSGIQETQYF	TGTGCCTCCCATGGGTCAGGGATACAAGAGACCCAGTACTTC
TRBJ1-1	-	-	TRBV27	CASSLRSQLVNTEAFF	TGTGCCAGCAGTTTACGCAGCCAACTAGTGAACACTGAAGCTTTCTTT
TRBJ1-5	-	TRBD1	TRBV7-2	CASSRAGTEKNQPQHF	TGTGCCAGCAGTCGAGCCGGGACAGAAAAAAATCAGCCCCAGCATTTT
TRBJ1-5	-	-	TRBV27	CASSLRGRASLDQPQHF	TGTGCCAGCAGTCTCCGGGGGAGGGCCAGCCTTGATCAGCCCCAGCATTTT
TRBJ1-5	-	-	TRBV27	CASSLGADQPQHF	TGTGCCAGCAGTTTGGGGGCCGATCAGCCCCAGCATTTT
TRBJ1-3	-	-	TRBV23-1	CASWTGQKRTGNTIYF	TGCGCCAGTTGGACTGGGCAGAAACGAACTGGAAACACCATATATTTT
TRBJ1-6	-	-	TRBV5-6	CASSLASGDSPLHF	TGTGCCAGCAGCTTGGCGTCAGGGGATTCACCCCTCCACTTT
TRBJ2-2	once	TRBD2	TRBV9	CASSVGLAGAANTGELFF	TGTGCCAGCAGCGTAGGGCTAGCGGGGGCCGCGAACACCGGGGAGCTGTTTTTT
TRBJ2-5	-	TRBD1	TRBV9	CASSVQGAELGETQYF	TGTGCCAGCAGCGTACAGGGGGCTGAATTGGGAGAGACCCAGTACTTC
TRBJ2-5	-	TRBD2	TRBV13	CASSNDGTSGGGETQYF	TGTGCCAGCAGTAACGACGGGACTAGCGGGGGGGGTGAGACCCAGTACTTC